These 29 T cell receptor beta chains originate from one sample sequenced in a study of CD8+CD57+ T cells in acquired aplastic anemia. In patients chosen for sequencing, flow cytometry had shown CD8+CD57+ cell expansion. According to the study, genomic DNA was the template for TCR beta VDJ and CDR3 profiling. TCRdb processed the reads anew with MiXCR; each CDR3 protein has one entry. The sample includes a few hundred thousand distinct CDR3 sequences, 65% to 90% of them seen just once. Sample: sorted CD4+, CD8+, or CD8+CD57+ T cells (not recorded which) from PBMCs. Receptor source: a human donor with aplastic anemia.

CDR3 sequence (DNA): TGCAGTGCTAGGACGTTACCTACATTGGGGAACACCATATATTTT. Residues: CSARTLPTLGNTIYF. The rearrangement uses TRBV20-1 and TRBJ1-3; D call uncertain. With 3 bases removed from V and 7 bases from J, the gap between germline ends came to 19 bases. Germline V lookup: CDR1 DFQATT, CDR2 SNEGSKA (reference sequence). The CDR3 contains 15 residues.

Remarks on this clonotype: The junction differs from germline at one of its ends, possibly a read error. The genes are TRBV7-3 and TRBJ2-7; TRBD1 or TRBD2 may be the D gene (5 bases each). This CDR3 is built from 14 residues. Germline CDR1 SGHTA, CDR2 FQGTGA. In DNA, the CDR3 is TGTGCCACCAGCGGACGGGGCCAAGACTCCGAGCAGTACTTC. It specifies CATSGRGQDSEQYF.

The DNA for the CDR3 is TGTGCCAGCAGCCTAGAAGGAGGGGCCCGGGTCCAGTATTTT. It yields the protein CASSLEGGARVQYF. V usage is TRBV7-9 and J usage is TRBJ2-3, with D possibly TRBD2 on 6 matching bases. The CDR3 loop spans 14 amino acids. Germline assignment: CDR1 SEHNR and CDR2 FQNEAQ (reference sequence). Deletions cut 5 bases from V and 12 bases from J, with 21 bases between.

This clonotype was detected only once. The rearrangement uses TRBV15 and TRBJ1-5, with D unclear. CDR3 length: 14 amino acids. Germline V gives CDR1 LNHNV, CDR2 YYDKDF (reference sequence). Trimming stripped 5 bases from V and 5 bases from J, with 13 bases between. In nucleotides, the CDR3 is TGTGCCACCAGCGGAGCTAATAAGCATCAGCCCCAGCATTTT. Protein sequence: CATSGANKHQPQHF.

The chain joins TRBV2 to TRBJ1-2; maybe TRBD1 (5 bases). Germline V CDR1 and CDR2: SNHLY, FYNNEI. Between the trimmed V and J ends, which lost 3 bases and 8 bases, there was a span of 25 bases. The CDR3 runs 17 residues. In nucleotides, the CDR3 is TGTGCCAGCAGTGATCCAGGGAGCCCCTCATTCCCATGGGGCTACACCTTC. Protein product: CASSDPGSPSFPWGYTF.

The chain recombines TRBV9 with TRBJ1-2; the D is unclear. Germline CDR1 reads SGDLS; CDR2 reads YYNGEE. This CDR3 spans 15 amino acids. Trimming took off 7 bases at V and 10 bases at J, with 26 bases between the two ends. DNA of the CDR3: TGTGCCAGCGGATTGACTGGGAACATTCAGTACTTCTACACCTTC. This translates into CASGLTGNIQYFYTF.

This clonotype has more than one count but fewer than ten. The rearrangement links TRBV7-9 to TRBJ2-1; D gene uncertain. CDR3 length: 10 residues. CDR1 and CDR2 from the germline V gene are SEHNR and FQNEAQ (reference sequence). V was clipped by 6 bases and J by 7 bases, with 4 bases between them. DNA of the CDR3: TGTGCCAGCAGGGGAAATGAGCAGTTCTTC. Translated: CASRGNEQFF.

This clonotype has only one observation. The conserved closing phenylalanine or tryptophan is absent in this CDR3, likely reflecting a read error. No DNA is shown, since the ends of the CDR3 on it are uncertain; the CDR3 is the one TCRdb lists. The CDR3: CASGDAGRNPPQL. This sequence joins TRBV2 and TRBJ2-3; TRBD1 is taken as the D call from the table, unchecked against the DNA. The CDR3 is 13 amino acids in total, end residues counted. CDR1 is SNHLY and CDR2 is FYNNEI in the germline V gene.

Note on this clonotype: Lacking the conserved final phenylalanine or tryptophan, this CDR3 likely reflects a read error. The limits of the CDR3 on the DNA are not certain, so only TCRdb's listed CDR3 is given. The chain recombines TRBV19 with TRBJ2-1; the table's D call of TRBD1 was not tested on the DNA. The CDR3 is 16 amino acids long, termini counted. CDR1 is LNHDA, CDR2 SQIVND, per germline (reference sequence). The CDR3 here is CASSISWGYSQPQHFV.

As regards this clonotype: In this CDR3 the conserved last residue, phenylalanine or tryptophan, is missing, so a read error is likely. The DNA is omitted, as the CDR3 cannot be located on it reliably, and the CDR3 follows TCRdb's listing. The chain employs TRBV7-8 and TRBJ1-2. The CDR3 numbers 13 amino acids, ends counted. Per germline, CDR1 SGHVS and CDR2 FQNEAQ. CDR3 in amino acids: CASSLAGAPDTPY.

To note about this clonotype: This CDR3 is missing its conserved last phenylalanine or tryptophan, likely due to a read error. The DNA is omitted, as the CDR3 cannot be located on it reliably, and the CDR3 follows TCRdb's listing. CDR3 residues: CASSLTKRGLYN. The chain couples TRBV7-3 to TRBJ2-2; the table assigns TRBD1, which was not confirmed against the DNA. CDR1 is SGHTA and CDR2 is FQGTGA in the germline V gene. The CDR3 has 12 amino acids, counting both end residues.

The chain has TRBV11-3 and TRBJ2-7; TRBD1 agrees at 10 bases. The ends lost 0 bases at V and 2 bases at J; junction bases unmatched: 10. The CDR3 is 18 residues long. Germline-derived CDR1 and CDR2 are SGHNT and YENEEA. CDR3 sequence (DNA): TGTGCCAGCAGCTTAGATCAAACAGACAGGGGGCCAACCTACGAGCAGTACTTC. Protein sequence: CASSLDQTDRGPTYEQYF.

For this clonotype: The junction departs from germline at one end; a sequencing error may be responsible. The chain recombines TRBV7-8 with TRBJ1-5; D is undetermined. Germline CDR1 reads SGHVS; CDR2 reads FQNEAQ. This CDR3 is built from 15 residues. CDR3 nucleotide sequence: TGTGCCAGCAGCTTAGCGGGAGGTCCCGATCCGCAGCAGAATTTT. Its translation: CASSLAGGPDPQQNF. The full variable domain, rest sourced from reference TRBV7-8 and TRBJ1-5, is GAGVSQSPRYKVAKRGQDVALRCDPISGHVSLFWYQQALGQGPEFLTYFQNEAQLDKSGLPSDRFFAERPEGSVSTLKIQRTQQEDSAVYLCASSLAGGPDPQQNFGDGTRLSIL.

The rearrangement joins TRBV7-9 to TRBJ1-1; perhaps TRBD1 as D (5 bases). V was shortened by 3 bases and J by 8 bases, with 19 bases between the two germline ends. The CDR3 covers 15 residues. Germline CDR1 is SEHNR and CDR2 is FQNEAQ (reference sequence). Written as DNA, the CDR3 is TGTGCCAGCAGCTTTGATCTAACAACGGGGACGGAAGCTTTCTTT. The encoded protein is CASSFDLTTGTEAFF.

This clonotype was seen a few times. The chain links TRBV7-2 to TRBJ1-1; a possible D gene is TRBD1 (5 bases). Per germline, CDR1 SGHTA and CDR2 FQGNSA. The CDR3 runs to 15 residues. V lost 0 bases and J lost 1, with 9 bases in between. The CDR3 sequence is CASSLAGTRNTEAFF. CDR3 in DNA: TGTGCCAGCAGCTTAGCTGGGACTCGGAACACTGAAGCTTTCTTT.

The rearrangement joins TRBV6-1 to TRBJ1-3; D gene uncertain. Germline assignment: CDR1 MNHNS and CDR2 SASEGT. There are 16 residues in the CDR3. Trimming stripped 2 bases from V and 0 bases from J, with 11 bases between. The CDR3, as DNA: TGTGCCAGCAGTGAATGGTTTAGGGTCTCTGGAAACACCATATATTTT. It yields the protein CASSEWFRVSGNTIYF.

As to this clonotype: Because the CDR3's place on the DNA is in doubt, the DNA is left out and the CDR3 is given as listed by TCRdb. The CDR3 spells CASSVGGGTETTYF. The chain employs TRBV9 and TRBJ2-3; the DNA was not compared with TRBD2, the D call given in the table. Inclusive of both ends, the CDR3 amounts to 14 amino acids. Germline CDR1 is SGDLS and CDR2 is YYNGEE.

The rearrangement links TRBV9 to TRBJ2-7, with a possible D match to TRBD1 (6 bases). The CDR3 runs to 13 residues. Germline V gives CDR1 SGDLS, CDR2 YYNGEE. Between the trimmed V and J ends, which lost 4 bases and 4 bases, there was a span of 12 bases. The CDR3 coding sequence is TGTGCCAGCAGCCCTTCCCAGGGGTACGAGCAGTACTTC. This sequence encodes CASSPSQGYEQYF.

As to this clonotype: An end of the junction does not agree with germline; a read error may underlie this. The chain combines TRBV2 with TRBJ1-1; D perhaps matches TRBD1 (5 bases). CDR3 size: 15 residues. Germline V gene lookup returns CDR1 SNHLY and CDR2 FYNNEI. CDR3 residues: CASGVDGTGTQDFCF. CDR3 bases: TGTGCCAGCGGCGTCGATGGCACAGGTACGCAGGATTTTTGCTTT.

CDR3 loop: CASSCPGGADYGYF. The CDR3 nucleotides are TGTGCCAGCAGCTGCCCAGGGGGCGCCGACTATGGCTACTTC. The V call is TRBV7-2, the J call TRBJ2-7; 8 bases line up with TRBD1. Germline loops: CDR1 SGHTA, CDR2 FQGNSA. The CDR3 covers 14 residues. V trimming: 4 bases; J trimming: 13 bases; junction bases outside the gene matches: 15.

In the case of this clonotype: Compared with germline, one end of the junction differs, possibly owing to a read error. The J gene is TRBJ2-3, the V gene TRBV7-9; D may match TRBD1 or TRBD2 (5 bases each). The CDR3 covers 14 residues. CDR1 and CDR2 (germline): SEHNR, FQNEAQ (reference sequence). The DNA of the CDR3 is TGTGCCAGCAGCTTAGTACCCGGGGCAGTGATTTTTGGTTTT. It translates to CASSLVPGAVIFGF.

Remarks on this clonotype: Mismatch with germline at one junction end may stem from a read error. The chain couples TRBV2 to TRBJ2-4; no reliable D call. The CDR3 length is 12 residues. In germline, CDR1 is SNHLY, CDR2 FYNNEI. DNA for the CDR3: TGTGCCAGCGGAGACGGTGGCACCAATCAGCACTTC. It encodes CASGDGGTNQHF.

The count of this clonotype is one. The rearrangement links TRBV7-8 to TRBJ2-5; TRBD2 might be the D (5 bases). The germline V gene encodes CDR1 SGHVS and CDR2 FQNEAQ. The CDR3 has 15 residues. V was pared by 4 bases and J by 7 bases, with 19 bases between. The CDR3 coding sequence is TGTGCCAGCAGCTCAACGGGGAGTCCCGGTACGACCCAGTACTTC. Its translation: CASSSTGSPGTTQYF.

This clonotype was detected only a few times. The rearrangement links TRBV11-2 to TRBJ1-2; D is possibly TRBD1 (5 bases). The CDR3 totals 14 residues. The germline gives CDR1 SGHAT, CDR2 FQNNGV. Between the trimmed V and J ends, which lost 1 base and 7 bases, there was a span of 13 bases. CDR3 coding DNA: TGTGCCAGCAGCTTAGTGCCGACCGGGACTGGCTACACCTTC. Encoded protein: CASSLVPTGTGYTF.

As to this clonotype: An end of the junction differs from the germline gene, which may be a read error. This rearrangement joins TRBV7-8 to TRBJ1-6, with D perhaps TRBD1 (5 bases). In germline, CDR1 is SGHVS, CDR2 FQNEAQ. This CDR3 has 16 amino acids. The CDR3 loop is CASSPGGPNTEAFLHF. Written as DNA, the CDR3 is TGCGCCAGCAGCCCTGGGGGACCGAACACTGAAGCTTTCCTCCACTTT. Full variable domain (missing parts from reference TRBV7-8 and TRBJ1-6): GAGVSQSPRYKVAKRGQDVALRCDPISGHVSLFWYQQALGQGPEFLTYFQNEAQLDKSGLPSDRFFAERPEGSVSTLKIQRTQQEDSAVYLCASSPGGPNTEAFLHFGNGTRLTVT.

This clonotype occurred once. This chain uses TRBV7-9 with TRBJ2-2; D is unclear. V shed 1 base and J shed 0 bases, with 3 bases lying between them. Germline V gene data show CDR1 as SEHNR and CDR2 as FQNEAQ (reference sequence). The CDR3 sequence is 14 residues long. CDR3 protein: CASSLDANTGELFF. For the CDR3, the DNA is TGTGCCAGCAGCTTAGATGCGAACACCGGGGAGCTGTTTTTT.

The chain carries TRBV24-1 and TRBJ2-1, with TRBD2 identical over 13 bases. This CDR3 spans 18 amino acids. Looked up from germline, CDR1 is KGHDR and CDR2 is SFDVKD. The V segment lost 5 bases and the J segment 4 bases; nucleotides outside the gene matches: 10. The CDR3 DNA reads TGTGCCACCAGTGCCCCCACCGGGACTAGCGGGGTATACAATGAGCAGTTCTTC. Translating it yields CATSAPTGTSGVYNEQFF.

This rearrangement joins TRBV10-3 to TRBJ2-7; either TRBD1 or TRBD2 may supply D (6 bases each). The V gene lost 4 bases and the J gene lost 0 bases, with 16 bases spanning the gap. CDR3 size: 16 residues. In germline, CDR1 is ENHRY, CDR2 SYGVKD. CDR3 residues: CAISGGAADGSYEQYF. CDR3 DNA: TGTGCCATCAGTGGGGGGGCTGCGGATGGCTCCTACGAGCAGTACTTC.

Regarding this clonotype: The junction does not match germline at one end; this may be a read error. The V call is TRBV27, the J call TRBJ2-3; TRBD2 matches at 9 bases. The CDR3 covers 13 residues. Looked up from germline, CDR1 is MNHEY and CDR2 is SMNVEV (reference sequence). For the CDR3, the DNA is TGTGCCAGCAGACACGGGCTAGCGGGAAGTCTGTCTTTT. As protein: CASRHGLAGSLSF.